The clone carrying this T cell receptor (beta chain) was counted between two and nine times. These data come from a study of T-cell memory formation after mild COVID-19. Whole-study context: Across donors, TCR clusters were largely donor specific.

J gave up 1 base and V 6 bases, and 5 bases lay outside the gene matches. This CDR3 region has 16 residues. CDR1 is MNHEY, CDR2 SVGAGI, per germline. 5'RACE with constant-segment primers built TCRalpha and TCRbeta cDNA libraries with UMIs. TCRdb used MiXCR to reprocess the 5' RACE reads, holding one entry per CDR3 protein. This table holds fewer than 350,000 distinct CDR3 sequences, less than 9.5% found once. The receptor's source is a man between 18 and 29 years old who had mild COVID-19 (a few samples of this study predate the infection). Cell type and time point are not known. The chain joins TRBV6-5 to TRBJ2-3, with 12 bases identical to TRBD2. The sequenced sample consisted of PBMCs or a T cell subset sorted from them (not recorded which). The CDR3 coding sequence is TGTGCCAGCAGCAAAAGACTAGCGGGGGGCACAGATACGCAGTATTTT. Its protein product is CASSKRLAGGTDTQYF.